One sample yielded the 15 T cell receptor beta chains listed below, sequenced in a study of blood T cell repertoires in COVID-19. Profiling relied on immunoSEQ multiplex PCR, and the TCRdb table lists in-frame clones only, not all of them. The sample contains about 400,000 clones, more than 85% of which appear only once. Sequencing was done on a sample of peripheral blood. The receptors stem from a woman in her twenties or thirties with acute or convalescent COVID-19.

The V call is TRBV24-1, the J call TRBJ2-1; the match to TRBD2 covers 8 bases. The V gene end was trimmed by 1 base and the J gene end by 4 bases; junction bases not matched to a gene: 5. Germline V gives CDR1 KGHDR, CDR2 SFDVKD. CDR3 length equals 16 residues. This CDR3 is CATSDFVTGGYNEQFF. CDR3 in DNA: TGTGCCACCAGTGATTTCGTGACGGGAGGGTACAATGAGCAGTTCTTC.

The chain employs TRBV28 and TRBJ2-7; 7 bases match TRBD1. This CDR3 region has 17 residues. Germline V gene data show CDR1 as MDHEN and CDR2 as SYDVKM. V lost 5 bases, J lost 0 bases, and 13 bases stayed unmatched. CDR3 sequence: CASSTPLRDRSSYEQYF. The CDR3 nucleotides are TGTGCCAGCAGTACCCCTCTCCGGGACAGATCCTCCTACGAGCAGTACTTC.

This sequence joins TRBV19 and TRBJ2-3; D is perhaps TRBD1 (5 bases). CDR1 and CDR2 (germline): LNHDA, SQIVND (reference sequence). This CDR3 comprises 17 residues. The V end lost 1 base, the J end lost 4 bases, and 18 bases lay between the germline ends. For the CDR3, the DNA is TGTGCCAGTAGTATAGGAACCCGACAGATTTGGGCAGATACGCAGTATTTT. Translation gives CASSIGTRQIWADTQYF.

The chain uses TRBV29-1 and TRBJ2-7, with 9 nucleotides matching TRBD2. The CDR3 totals 16 residues. Germline V gives CDR1 SQVTM, CDR2 ANQGSEA. After removal of 4 bases from V and 1 base from J, the junction contained 11 bases not matched to a gene. This CDR3 is CSVGAAERGESYEQYF. CDR3 coding DNA: TGCAGCGTTGGGGCTGCTGAGCGGGGGGAATCCTACGAGCAGTACTTC.

The rearrangement uses TRBV10-2 and TRBJ2-7; D is uncertain. V was shortened by 1 base and J by 7 bases, with 14 bases between the two germline ends. Germline V lookup: CDR1 WSHSY, CDR2 SAAADI. This CDR3 has 14 amino acids. The CDR3 sequence: CASSEYDQLGEQYF. Written as DNA, the CDR3 is TGCGCCAGCAGTGAGTACGACCAGCTCGGGGAGCAGTACTTC.

This chain links TRBV29-1 with TRBJ1-6; D call uncertain. The CDR3 is 13 amino acids. The V end lost 7 bases, the J end lost 7 bases, and 14 bases lay between the germline ends. The V gene's germline CDR1 is SQVTM and CDR2 ANQGSEA. CDR3: CSATEGGNSPLHF. Here the CDR3 DNA reads TGCAGCGCCACCGAGGGTGGGAATTCACCCCTCCACTTT. The full variable domain, in which reference TRBV29-1 and TRBJ1-6 provide the parts outside the CDR3, is SAVISQKPSRDICQRGTSLTIQCQVDSQVTMMFWYRQQPGQSLTLIATANQGSEATYESGFVIDKFPISRPNLTFSTLTVSNMSPEDSSIYLCSATEGGNSPLHFGNGTRLTVT.

The rearrangement links TRBV5-1 to TRBJ2-5, with a tentative D call TRBD2 (5 bases). Germline V gene data show CDR1 as SGHRS and CDR2 as YFSETQ. CDR3 size: 15 residues. V lost 4 bases and J lost 5, with 18 bases in between. The DNA for the CDR3 is TGCGCCAGCAGCCGAGACGGAACCTCGGGGGAGACCCAGTACTTC. This sequence encodes CASSRDGTSGETQYF.

The J gene is TRBJ2-1, the V gene TRBV28, with 13 bases lining up with TRBD2. Germline loops: CDR1 MDHEN, CDR2 SYDVKM. The CDR3 covers 16 residues. V lost 4 bases, J lost 10 bases, and 10 bases stayed unmatched. The CDR3 DNA reads as TGTGCCAGCAGTTCCGAACTAGCGGGGGGGCTTGGAGAGCAGTTCTTC. Translating gives CASSSELAGGLGEQFF.

This clone showed up just a few times. J is TRBJ1-1 and V is TRBV25-1; TRBD1 aligns across 8 bases. The CDR3 sequence is 14 residues long. Germline V CDR1 and CDR2: MGHDK, SYGVNS. J was trimmed by 6 bases and V by 4 bases; bases with no gene match: 7. For the CDR3, the DNA is TGTGCCAGCAGTGCCGGACAGGGCATCTCTGAAGCTTTCTTT. Protein product: CASSAGQGISEAFF.

The J gene is TRBJ2-3, the V gene TRBV5-1; TRBD2 matches 11 bases. This CDR3 spans 14 amino acids. The trim removed 7 bases at V and 11 bases at J, leaving 12 bases unmatched. Germline CDR1 reads SGHRS; CDR2 reads YFSETQ. The CDR3 DNA reads as TGCGCCAGCGTCGGGGTAGCGGGGGGGCCGGTGCAGTATTTT. As protein: CASVGVAGGPVQYF.

This chain joins TRBV2 and TRBJ2-2; the D gene is possibly TRBD1 (5 bases). The V and J ends lost 2 bases and 6 bases respectively, with 7 bases between them. CDR3 length equals 13 residues. Germline lookup yields CDR1 SNHLY and CDR2 FYNNEI. The CDR3 region is CASSEQGSGELFF. For the CDR3, the DNA is TGTGCCAGCAGTGAACAGGGATCCGGGGAGCTGTTTTTT.

The chain carries TRBV5-6 and TRBJ2-7, with D maybe TRBD2 (6 bases). Looked up from germline, CDR1 is SGHDT and CDR2 is YYEEEE. V shed 2 bases and J shed 5 bases, with 11 bases lying between them. CDR3 length: 13 residues. CDR3 region: CASSLRELDEQYF. The CDR3 coding sequence is TGTGCCAGCAGCTTACGGGAGTTGGACGAGCAGTACTTC.

This chain connects TRBV9 to TRBJ2-5, with unresolved D. The CDR3 extends over 14 amino acids. Germline lookup yields CDR1 SGDLS and CDR2 YYNGEE. V dropped 4 bases and J dropped 1 base, with 11 bases sitting between them. The CDR3 DNA sequence: TGTGCCAGCAGCCCGACACATCTCCAAGAGACCCAGTACTTC. As protein: CASSPTHLQETQYF.

The V and J genes are TRBV4-1 and TRBJ2-7; perhaps TRBD2 as D (6 bases). Trimming stripped 1 base from V and 2 bases from J, with 15 bases between. CDR1 and CDR2 from the germline V gene are MGHRA and YSYEKL. The CDR3 is made up of 16 amino acids. The CDR3 region has the DNA TGCGCCAGCAGCCAAGCCTACTTCGGGGAGGCCTACGAGCAGTACTTC. Protein sequence: CASSQAYFGEAYEQYF.

CDR3 region: CAWSHGVSGNTIYF. The CDR3 region has the DNA TGTGCCTGGTCCCATGGAGTCTCTGGAAACACCATATATTTT. The V and J genes are TRBV30 and TRBJ1-3; no firm D call. The CDR3 has 14 residues. Germline V gives CDR1 GTSNPN, CDR2 SVGIG (reference sequence). Trimming left V 5 bases short and J 0 bases short, with 11 bases between.